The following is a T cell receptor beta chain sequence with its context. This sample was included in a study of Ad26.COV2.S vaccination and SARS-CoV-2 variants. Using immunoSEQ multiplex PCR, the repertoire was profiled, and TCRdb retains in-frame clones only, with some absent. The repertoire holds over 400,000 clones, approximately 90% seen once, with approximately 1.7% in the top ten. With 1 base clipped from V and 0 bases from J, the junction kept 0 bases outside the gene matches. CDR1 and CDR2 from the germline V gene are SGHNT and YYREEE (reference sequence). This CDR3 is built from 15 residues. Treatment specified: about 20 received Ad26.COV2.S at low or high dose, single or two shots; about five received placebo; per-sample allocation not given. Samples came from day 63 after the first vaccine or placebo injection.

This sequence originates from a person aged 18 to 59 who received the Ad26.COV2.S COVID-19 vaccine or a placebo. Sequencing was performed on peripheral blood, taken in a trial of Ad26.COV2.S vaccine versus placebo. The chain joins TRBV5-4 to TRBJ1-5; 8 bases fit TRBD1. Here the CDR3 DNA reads TGTGCCAGCAGCTTGCAGGGGGCTAGCAATCAGCCCCAGCATTTT. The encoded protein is CASSLQGASNQPQHF.